This paragraph reports one T cell receptor (beta chain). As yet, its antigen is unknown. This specimen belongs to a study of cytomegalovirus exposure and HLA in healthy donors. Study-level findings and limits: High sensitivity and specificity were reportedly achieved when the classifier diagnosed cytomegalovirus status. Rarity held for most TCR sequences, but there were some public TCRs that occurred in many donors. It was 150 to 200 TCR beta chains that were listed as cytomegalovirus-associated.

Trimming shortened V by 2 bases and J by 7 bases, and 11 bases separated the two germline ends. Germline lookup yields CDR1 SNHLY and CDR2 FYNNEI. There are 13 residues in the CDR3. TCRdb's table, derived via immunoSEQ multiplex PCR, lists solely in-frame clones and lacks some. This table holds 56,000 or so clones, 93% found once. This chain links TRBV2 with TRBJ1-2, with D possibly being TRBD1 (6 bases). Source material: PBMCs. The receptor comes from a woman aged 18-29 years in good health and CMV-seropositive. Here the CDR3 reads CASSELGAGGYTF. The CDR3 DNA reads as TGTGCCAGCAGTGAACTGGGGGCGGGTGGCTACACCTTC. Full variable domain (rest looked up from reference TRBV2 and TRBJ1-2): EPEVTQTPSHQVTQMGQEVILRCVPISNHLYFYWYRQILGQKVEFLVSFYNNEISEKSEIFDDQFSVERPDGSNFTLKIRSTKLEDSAMYFCASSELGAGGYTFGSGTRLTVV.